The 32 T cell receptor beta chains listed next were all sequenced from one sample in a study of T-cell memory formation after mild COVID-19. TCRdb analysed the 5' RACE reads with MiXCR anew, one entry per CDR3 protein. This table holds a few hundred thousand distinct CDR3 sequences, about 20% found once. The sequenced sample consisted of PBMCs or a T cell subset sorted from them (not recorded which). These TCRs come from a man younger than 30 who had mild COVID-19 (a few samples of this study predate the infection). Cell type and time point are not known.

The chain couples TRBV5-5 to TRBJ1-2, with TRBD1 identical over 8 bases. The ends lost 4 bases at V and 5 bases at J; junction bases unmatched: 16. The CDR3 is made up of 17 amino acids. Germline-derived CDR1 and CDR2 are SGHKS and YYEKEE (reference sequence). The CDR3 DNA reads TGTGCCAGCAGCGTGGTCCGGACAGGGCCGCCGGGGTATGGCTACACCTTC. Translation gives CASSVVRTGPPGYGYTF.

This clonotype was found many times. The chain links TRBV12-3 or TRBV12-4 to TRBJ2-2; 7 nucleotides align to TRBD2. With V trimmed by 6 bases and J by 3 bases, 4 bases remained unmatched. CDR3 length equals 14 residues. CDR3 DNA: TGTGCCAGCAGCCCTAGCGGTTACACCGGGGAGCTGTTTTTT. Translated: CASSPSGYTGELFF.

This clonotype appeared a few times. The CDR3 DNA reads as TGTGCCAGCAGCTCACAGGCTGAAGCTTTCTTT. It specifies CASSSQAEAFF. This rearrangement joins TRBV11-2 to TRBJ1-1, with D perhaps matching TRBD1 (5 bases). The germline V gene encodes CDR1 SGHAT and CDR2 FQNNGV. Trimming took off 4 bases at V and 6 bases at J, with 6 bases between the two ends. CDR3 size: 11 residues.

The genes are TRBV6-2 or TRBV6-3 and TRBJ1-1; D might be TRBD1 (6 bases). V shed 2 bases and J shed 4 bases, with 17 bases lying between them. The CDR3 runs to 16 residues. Germline V CDR1 and CDR2: MNHEY, SVGEGT. CDR3 sequence (DNA): TGTGCCAGCAGTTACGGGGGCCGGGCAGGGACCACTGAAGCTTTCTTT. Protein sequence: CASSYGGRAGTTEAFF.

The J gene is TRBJ2-1, the V gene TRBV20-1; maybe TRBD2 (5 bases). Looked up from germline, CDR1 is DFQATT and CDR2 is SNEGSKA (reference sequence). CDR3 length: 14 amino acids. CDR3 in amino acids: CRVKRDRGYNEQFF. CDR3 bases: TGCAGGGTAAAACGGGATCGAGGTTACAATGAGCAGTTCTTC.

The chain is built from TRBV20-1 and TRBJ1-1; D unresolved. The V gene's germline CDR1 is DFQATT and CDR2 SNEGSKA (reference sequence). V lost 2 bases to trimming and J lost 0 bases, with 7 bases between them. The CDR3 covers 13 residues. The CDR3 region has the DNA TGCAGTGCTAGAAGTACTATGAACACTGAAGCTTTCTTT. Encoded protein: CSARSTMNTEAFF.

This clonotype was seen repeatedly, ten times or more. V is TRBV19 and J is TRBJ2-2, with D unresolved. Germline CDR1 reads LNHDA; CDR2 reads SQIVND (reference sequence). This CDR3 is 13 amino acids long. V lost 5 bases and J lost 6, with 10 bases in between. The CDR3 spells CASSESRAGELFF. In DNA form, the CDR3 reads TGTGCCAGTAGTGAAAGTAGGGCCGGGGAGCTGTTTTTT.

This clonotype came up a few times. This chain connects TRBV7-8 to TRBJ2-2; 7 bases line up with TRBD1. Germline values: CDR1 SGHVS, CDR2 FQNEAQ. V lost 6 bases and J lost 4; bases outside the gene matches: 8. The CDR3 runs 15 residues. This CDR3 reads CASSFTGTATGELFF. The CDR3 DNA is TGTGCCAGCAGTTTTACCGGGACAGCCACCGGGGAGCTGTTTTTT.

V gene TRBV6-2 or TRBV6-3 combines with J gene TRBJ2-3, with 9 bases that match TRBD1. V gave up 6 bases and J gave up 4 bases; unmatched junction bases: 5. From germline, CDR1 is MNHEY and CDR2 SVGEGT. The CDR3 is made up of 14 amino acids. The CDR3 sequence: CASSRDRAADTQYF. CDR3 bases: TGTGCCAGCAGCCGGGACAGGGCGGCAGATACGCAGTATTTT.

This chain links TRBV6-6 with TRBJ2-1; the D is unclear. Germline CDR1 MNHNY, CDR2 SVGAGI (reference sequence). This CDR3 is 14 amino acids long. The V end was cut by 8 bases, the J end by 0 bases, with 11 bases between. CDR3 sequence (DNA): TGTGCCAGCTCCCCCCAGAGCTCCTACAATGAGCAGTTCTTC. Translation gives CASSPQSSYNEQFF.

This clonotype showed up just a few times. The chain uses TRBV5-1 and TRBJ2-3, with D perhaps TRBD2 (6 bases). The germline CDR1 and CDR2 sequences are SGHRS and YFSETQ. V was clipped by 5 bases and J by 4 bases, with 11 bases between them. The CDR3 is 13 amino acids. The CDR3 sequence: CASRPGEPDTQYF. CDR3 bases: TGCGCCAGCAGACCGGGGGAGCCAGATACGCAGTATTTT.

This clonotype was counted only a few times. The V gene is TRBV27, the J gene TRBJ2-3, with 8 bases identical to TRBD2. Germline loops: CDR1 MNHEY, CDR2 SMNVEV (reference sequence). The CDR3 contains 17 residues. The trim removed 3 bases at V and 2 bases at J, leaving 10 bases unmatched. The CDR3 loop is CASSLTGTRGATDTQYF. In DNA, the CDR3 is TGTGCCAGCAGTTTGACGGGTACGCGGGGGGCCACAGATACGCAGTATTTT.

V is TRBV7-8 and J is TRBJ1-5, with D unresolved. V was trimmed by 3 bases and J by 5 bases, leaving 11 bases between them. CDR3 length: 14 amino acids. Germline V lookup: CDR1 SGHVS, CDR2 FQNEAQ. The CDR3 DNA is TGTGCCAGCAGCTTTACCGTCTCCTATCAGCCCCAGCATTTT. Encoded protein: CASSFTVSYQPQHF.

Only a few counts were recorded for this clonotype. The genes are TRBV5-1 and TRBJ1-1; 8 positions match TRBD1. The germline V gene encodes CDR1 SGHRS and CDR2 YFSETQ. J lost 5 bases, V lost 5 bases, and 11 bases had no gene match. The CDR3 extends over 15 amino acids. The CDR3 nucleotides read TGCGCCAGCAGTCCCCGGACAGGGTTGGGTACTGAAGCTTTCTTT. Its protein product is CASSPRTGLGTEAFF.

This clonotype was counted only a few times. The chain uses TRBV7-2 and TRBJ1-1; D is ambiguous. The germline gives CDR1 SGHTA, CDR2 FQGNSA. CDR3 length: 13 amino acids. With 5 bases removed from V and 3 bases from J, the gap between germline ends came to 10 bases. DNA of the CDR3: TGTGCCAGCAGCCCCAGGAGAGACACTGAAGCTTTCTTT. This gives the protein CASSPRRDTEAFF.

There are many counts of this clonotype. The CDR3 sequence is CASSHENTQYF. In DNA, the CDR3 is TGTGCCAGCAGCCACGAGAATACGCAGTATTTT. The chain is built from TRBV5-6 and TRBJ2-3; D unresolved. V lost 4 bases and J 7 bases, leaving 7 bases between the germline ends. This CDR3 spans 11 amino acids. Germline assignment: CDR1 SGHDT and CDR2 YYEEEE.

This chain connects TRBV9 to TRBJ2-7; 7 positions agree with TRBD1. CDR1 and CDR2 from the germline V gene are SGDLS and YYNGEE. The CDR3 spans 15 residues. The trim removed 2 bases at V and 5 bases at J, leaving 10 bases unmatched. The CDR3 DNA follows: TGTGCCAGCAGCGTCTTCCCAGGACAGGCGGACGAGCAGTACTTC. Its translation: CASSVFPGQADEQYF.

This clonotype has only a few counts. The rearrangement links TRBV2 to TRBJ2-1, with 11 positions matching TRBD2. The J segment lost 12 bases and the V segment lost 11 bases, leaving 9 bases of the junction unmatched. The CDR3 consists of 12 residues. The germline V gene has CDR1 SNHLY and CDR2 FYNNEI. The CDR3 region is CASSSGGRGQFF. The CDR3, as DNA: TGTGCCTCCTCTAGCGGGGGGAGGGGGCAGTTCTTC. Full variable domain (outside the CDR3, taken from reference TRBV2 and TRBJ2-1): EPEVTQTPSHQVTQMGQEVILRCVPISNHLYFYWYRQILGQKVEFLVSFYNNEISEKSEIFDDQFSVERPDGSNFTLKIRSTKLEDSAMYFCASSSGGRGQFFGPGTRLTVL.

This clonotype was seen ten or more times. The chain employs TRBV18 and TRBJ2-7, with D possibly matching TRBD1 (7 bases). Germline V lookup: CDR1 KGHSH, CDR2 LQKENI. The CDR3 is 12 amino acids. Deletions cut 6 bases from V and 12 bases from J, with 18 bases between. The CDR3 loop is CASSSQGGTAYV. Here the CDR3 DNA reads TGTGCCAGCTCTTCCCAAGGAGGGACAGCGTACGTC.

The chain links TRBV10-3 to TRBJ1-2; D might be TRBD1 (5 bases). The CDR3 has 15 amino acids. V was trimmed by 2 bases and J by 5 bases, leaving 15 bases between them. Germline V CDR1 and CDR2: ENHRY, SYGVKD. In DNA form, the CDR3 reads TGTGCCATCAGTGAGCCCTCCCTACGGGGGTATGGCTACACCTTC. Its protein product is CAISEPSLRGYGYTF.

J is TRBJ2-7 and V is TRBV2; 8 bases align to TRBD2. The CDR3 is 13 amino acids. V gave up 5 bases and J gave up 6 bases; unmatched junction bases: 6. Germline CDR1 is SNHLY and CDR2 is FYNNEI. The CDR3 loop reads CASSRTSWIEQYF. In nucleotides, the CDR3 is TGTGCCAGCAGTCGGACTAGCTGGATCGAGCAGTACTTC.

V usage is TRBV12-3 or TRBV12-4 and J usage is TRBJ1-6; no definite D call. The CDR3 sequence is 13 residues long. The germline V and J ends were trimmed by 3 bases and 7 bases, with 7 bases remaining between them. CDR3 amino acids: CASSLEGNSPLHF. CDR3 sequence (DNA): TGTGCCAGCAGTTTGGAGGGAAATTCACCCCTCCACTTT.

This clonotype was recorded a few times. The chain carries TRBV4-3 and TRBJ2-1, with 7 bases identical to TRBD2. The CDR3 is 15 amino acids. The germline CDR1 and CDR2 sequences are LGHNA and YSLEER. Losses at the gene ends were 0 bases for V and 4 bases for J; bases not matched to a gene: 3. CDR3 sequence: CASSQDTSDYNEQFF. DNA of the CDR3: TGCGCCAGCAGCCAAGATACTAGCGATTACAATGAGCAGTTCTTC.

The gene calls are TRBV19 and TRBJ2-7, with a possible D match to TRBD1 (6 bases). CDR1 and CDR2 from the germline V gene are LNHDA and SQIVND (reference sequence). The CDR3 spans 13 residues. V was shortened by 10 bases and J by 3 bases, with 16 bases between the two germline ends. CDR3 DNA: TGTGCCACCCCCGGACAGACCGTCTACGAGCAGTACGTC. As protein: CATPGQTVYEQYV.

This clonotype appeared a single time. This chain uses TRBV7-2 with TRBJ1-2; tentative D call: TRBD1 (5 bases). The CDR3 is made up of 14 amino acids. V gave up 4 bases and J gave up 2 bases, with 11 bases separating them. CDR1 and CDR2 (germline): SGHTA, FQGNSA. In nucleotides, the CDR3 is TGTGCCAGCAGCTCCCTCGGGGGGAACTATGGCTACACCTTC. Residues: CASSSLGGNYGYTF.

This clonotype has only a few counts. CDR3 amino acids: CASSTDRLNTIYF. The CDR3 DNA sequence: TGTGCCAGCAGCACGGACAGGTTGAACACCATATATTTT. The chain carries TRBV7-2 and TRBJ1-3, with TRBD1 identical over 7 bases. Trimming at V came to 5 bases and at J to 7 bases, leaving 5 bases not matched to a gene. CDR1 is SGHTA and CDR2 is FQGNSA in the germline V gene. The CDR3 has 13 amino acids.

In its sample, this clonotype was seen a few times. The V gene is TRBV7-9, the J gene TRBJ2-3; D remains unclear. The CDR3 is 15 residues long. V lost 2 bases and J 2 bases, leaving 11 bases between the germline ends. Germline loops: CDR1 SEHNR, CDR2 FQNEAQ (reference sequence). In nucleotides, the CDR3 is TGTGCCAGCAGCTTAAGAGGATCCCACACAGATACGCAGTATTTT. Protein product: CASSLRGSHTDTQYF.

V gene TRBV5-1 combines with J gene TRBJ1-5; a possible D gene is TRBD1 (5 bases). The CDR3 has 14 residues. Germline CDR1 and CDR2: SGHRS and YFSETQ. With 8 bases removed from V and 7 bases from J, the gap between germline ends came to 19 bases. CDR3: CASRGRQTDQPQHF. In DNA form, the CDR3 reads TGCGCCAGTCGGGGTCGACAGACCGACCAGCCCCAGCATTTT.

The J gene is TRBJ2-1, the V gene TRBV5-1; TRBD1 is a possible D gene (6 bases). There are 14 residues in the CDR3. Germline V gene sequence: CDR1 SGHRS, CDR2 YFSETQ. The V end lost 7 bases, the J end lost 0 bases, and 11 bases lay between the germline ends. The DNA for the CDR3 is TGCGCCAGCGGACTGGGACACTCCTACAATGAGCAGTTCTTC. Amino acid sequence: CASGLGHSYNEQFF.

The chain has TRBV7-8 and TRBJ2-4, with 7 positions matching TRBD1. The V gene end was trimmed by 5 bases and the J gene end by 8 bases; junction bases not matched to a gene: 3. CDR1 is SGHVS, CDR2 FQNEAQ, per germline. The CDR3 length is 12 residues. The CDR3 loop is CASSQDRDIQYF. Written as DNA, the CDR3 is TGTGCCAGCAGCCAAGACAGGGACATTCAGTACTTC.

This chain connects TRBV7-9 to TRBJ1-5; no clear D gene. Germline V gene lookup returns CDR1 SEHNR and CDR2 FQNEAQ (reference sequence). The CDR3 is 13 residues long. Trimming removed 3 bases from V and 7 bases from J, with 10 bases in between. In DNA form, the CDR3 reads TGTGCCAGCAGCTTCGACCCGGGGCAGCCCCAGCATTTT. Its protein product is CASSFDPGQPQHF.

V usage is TRBV5-1 and J usage is TRBJ2-7; TRBD2 might be the D (5 bases). The germline gives CDR1 SGHRS, CDR2 YFSETQ. CDR3 length: 13 amino acids. Trimming removed 4 bases at V and 5 bases at J, with 13 bases between. The CDR3 DNA reads as TGCGCCAGCAGCGGAACTAGTTTCGACGAGCAGTACTTC. This codes for CASSGTSFDEQYF.